Sequencing of this T cell receptor (beta chain) was carried out in a study of T-cell memory formation after mild COVID-19. Remarks on this clonotype: Its antigen remains unidentified.

Overall study findings and caveats: Specificity for SARS-CoV-2 was not confirmed among the second-wave clones peaking on day 37. Contracting clones, day 15 to 85, had balanced CD4/CD8, and later expanders favored CD4+.

TCRdb analysed the 5' RACE reads with MiXCR anew, one entry per CDR3 protein. The sample has around 420,000 distinct CDR3 sequences, approximately 25% seen once; the top ten hold 7% to 9.5%. The V gene end was trimmed by 6 bases and the J gene end by 0 bases; junction bases not matched to a gene: 5. This CDR3 comprises 15 residues. Germline loops: CDR1 MNHEY, CDR2 SVGEGT. The chain recombines TRBV6-2 or TRBV6-3 with TRBJ2-7; TRBD1 aligns across 10 bases. The sequence was obtained from an adult woman who had mild COVID-19 (a few samples of this study predate the infection). Cell type and time point are not known. The sequencing sample was made of PBMCs or a T cell subset sorted from them (not recorded which). CDR3 sequence reads: CASSLRTGGSYEQYF. In DNA, the CDR3 is TGTGCCAGCAGCTTGCGGACAGGGGGCTCCTACGAGCAGTACTTC.